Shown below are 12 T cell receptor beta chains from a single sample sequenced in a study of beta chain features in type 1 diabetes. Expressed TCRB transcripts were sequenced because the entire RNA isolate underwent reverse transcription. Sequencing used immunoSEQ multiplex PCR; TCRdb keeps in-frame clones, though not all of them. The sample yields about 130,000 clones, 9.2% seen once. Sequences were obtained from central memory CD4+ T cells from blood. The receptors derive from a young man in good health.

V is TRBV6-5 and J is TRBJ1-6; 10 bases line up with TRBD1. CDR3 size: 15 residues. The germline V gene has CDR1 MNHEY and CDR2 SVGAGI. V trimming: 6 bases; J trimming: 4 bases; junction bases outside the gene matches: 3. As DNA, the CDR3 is TGTGCCAGCAGGAGGGACAGGGGTTATAATTCACCCCTCCACTTT. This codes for CASRRDRGYNSPLHF.

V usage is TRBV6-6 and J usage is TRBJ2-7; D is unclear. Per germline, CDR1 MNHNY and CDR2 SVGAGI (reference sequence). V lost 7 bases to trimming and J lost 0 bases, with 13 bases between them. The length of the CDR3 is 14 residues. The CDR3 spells CASIQRPLSYEQYF. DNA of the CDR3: TGTGCCAGCATCCAGCGCCCCCTCTCCTACGAGCAGTACTTC.

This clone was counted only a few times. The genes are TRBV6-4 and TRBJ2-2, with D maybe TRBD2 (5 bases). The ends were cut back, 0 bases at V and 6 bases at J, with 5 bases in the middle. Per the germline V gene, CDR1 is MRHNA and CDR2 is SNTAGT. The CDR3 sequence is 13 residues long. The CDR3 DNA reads TGTGCCAGCAGTGACTCGAGGGCCGGGGAGCTGTTTTTT. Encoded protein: CASSDSRAGELFF.

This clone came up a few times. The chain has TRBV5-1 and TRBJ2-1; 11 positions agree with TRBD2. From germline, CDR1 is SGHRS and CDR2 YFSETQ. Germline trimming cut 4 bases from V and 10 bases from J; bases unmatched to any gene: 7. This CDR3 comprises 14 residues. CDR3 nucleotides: TGCGCCAGCAGCGCGGTTACTAGCGGGGGAGAGCAGTTCTTC. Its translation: CASSAVTSGGEQFF.

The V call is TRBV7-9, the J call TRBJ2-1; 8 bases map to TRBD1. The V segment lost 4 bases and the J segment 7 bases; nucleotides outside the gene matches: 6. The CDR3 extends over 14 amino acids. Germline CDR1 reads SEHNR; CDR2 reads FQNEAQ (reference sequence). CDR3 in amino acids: CASSSPTGVNEQFF. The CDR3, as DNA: TGTGCCAGCAGCTCCCCGACAGGGGTAAATGAGCAGTTCTTC.

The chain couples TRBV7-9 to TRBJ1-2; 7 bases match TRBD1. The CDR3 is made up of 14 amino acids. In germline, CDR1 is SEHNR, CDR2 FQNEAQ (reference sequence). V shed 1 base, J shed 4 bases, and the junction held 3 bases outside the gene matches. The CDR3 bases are TGTGCCAGCAGCTTAGAGACAGGGACCTATGGCTACACCTTC. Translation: CASSLETGTYGYTF.

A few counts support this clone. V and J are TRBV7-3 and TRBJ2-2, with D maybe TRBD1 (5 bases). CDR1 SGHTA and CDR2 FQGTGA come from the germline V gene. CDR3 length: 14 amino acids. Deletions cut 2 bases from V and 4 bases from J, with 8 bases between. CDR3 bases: TGTGCCAGCAGCTTACAGGGTTCCACCGGGGAGCTGTTTTTT. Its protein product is CASSLQGSTGELFF.

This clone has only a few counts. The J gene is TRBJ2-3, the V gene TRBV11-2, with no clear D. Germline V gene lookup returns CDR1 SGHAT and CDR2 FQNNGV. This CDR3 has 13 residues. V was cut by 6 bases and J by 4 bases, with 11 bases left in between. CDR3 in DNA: TGTGCCAGCAGTTCCCGGTACCCAGATACGCAGTATTTT. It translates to CASSSRYPDTQYF.

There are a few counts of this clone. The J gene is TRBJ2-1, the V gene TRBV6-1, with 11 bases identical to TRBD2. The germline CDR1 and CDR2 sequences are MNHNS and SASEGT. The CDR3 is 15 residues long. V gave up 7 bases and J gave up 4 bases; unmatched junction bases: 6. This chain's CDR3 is CASTLTSGAYNEQFF. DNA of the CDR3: TGTGCCAGCACCTTGACTAGCGGGGCGTACAATGAGCAGTTCTTC.

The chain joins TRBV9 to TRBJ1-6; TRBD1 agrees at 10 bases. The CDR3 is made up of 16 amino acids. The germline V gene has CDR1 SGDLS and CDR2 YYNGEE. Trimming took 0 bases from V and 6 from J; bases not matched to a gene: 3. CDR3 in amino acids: CASSVARDRGNSPLHF. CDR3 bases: TGTGCCAGCAGCGTAGCTCGGGACAGGGGTAATTCACCCCTCCACTTT.

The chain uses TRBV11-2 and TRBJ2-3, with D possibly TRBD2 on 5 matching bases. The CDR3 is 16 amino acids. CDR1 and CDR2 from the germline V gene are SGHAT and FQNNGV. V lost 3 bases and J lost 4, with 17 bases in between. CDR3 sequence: CASSFGSSQSSDTQYF. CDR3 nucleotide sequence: TGTGCCAGCAGCTTCGGTTCTAGCCAGTCTTCAGATACGCAGTATTTT.

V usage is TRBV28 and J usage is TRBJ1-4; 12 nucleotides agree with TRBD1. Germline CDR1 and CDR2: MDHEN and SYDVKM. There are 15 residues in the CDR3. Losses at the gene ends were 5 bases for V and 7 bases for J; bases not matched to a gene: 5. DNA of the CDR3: TGTGCCAGCAGTCCCTGGGACAGGGGGCGTGAAAAACTGTTTTTT. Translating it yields CASSPWDRGREKLFF.